Below, 32 T cell receptor beta chains from the same sample are listed, as sequenced in a study of blood T cell repertoires in COVID-19. The repertoire was sequenced with immunoSEQ multiplex PCR; TCRdb's copy has only in-frame clones and lacks some. The repertoire has 240,000 or so clones, around 87% of them found once; the top ten carry around 7.2%. Material for sequencing was peripheral blood. The receptor set was obtained from a man in his fifties or sixties who had recovered from COVID-19.

The chain joins TRBV28 to TRBJ1-2, with TRBD1 matching 11 bases. This CDR3 is 16 amino acids long. Germline loops: CDR1 MDHEN, CDR2 SYDVKM. J lost 4 bases, V lost 8 bases, and 12 bases had no gene match. The CDR3 loop reads CASVGRDRGDGYGYTF. CDR3 DNA: TGTGCCAGCGTTGGACGGGACAGGGGGGACGGCTATGGCTACACCTTC.

This clone was seen more than once but under ten times. This sequence joins TRBV27 and TRBJ2-7, with 7 bases matching TRBD2. Trimming took 4 bases from V and 5 from J; bases not matched to a gene: 8. This CDR3 contains 14 residues. Per the germline V gene, CDR1 is MNHEY and CDR2 is SMNVEV (reference sequence). The DNA for the CDR3 is TGTGCCAGCAGTTCGGGGGGAGTTTTTGACGAGCAGTACGTC. Translation gives CASSSGGVFDEQYV.

In DNA form, the CDR3 reads TGTGCCAGCAGCGTAGTCGCGTCCCCGCCAGATACGCAGTATTTT. Translation: CASSVVASPPDTQYF. The chain combines TRBV9 with TRBJ2-3; D is unresolved. Germline V gene sequence: CDR1 SGDLS, CDR2 YYNGEE. The CDR3 is 15 residues long. Trimming cost V 0 bases and J 4 bases, with 12 bases left between them.

The rearrangement uses TRBV5-1 and TRBJ2-4, with D possibly matching TRBD2 (5 bases). Germline CDR1 is SGHRS and CDR2 is YFSETQ. V was shortened by 2 bases and J by 0 bases, with 12 bases between the two germline ends. CDR3 length: 16 residues. As DNA, the CDR3 is TGCGCCAGCAGCTTAGGACTGGACTTAGCCAAAAACATTCAGTACTTC. Its translation is CASSLGLDLAKNIQYF.

This sequence joins TRBV5-1 and TRBJ1-3; D unresolved. The CDR3 covers 14 residues. Deletions cut 0 bases from V and 4 bases from J, with 8 bases between. Germline CDR1 and CDR2: SGHRS and YFSETQ. The CDR3 nucleotides read TGCGCCAGCAGCTTGGCCGAGTGGGGAAACACCATATATTTT. Its translation: CASSLAEWGNTIYF.

The chain employs TRBV5-6 and TRBJ2-1; D not certain. Per germline, CDR1 SGHDT and CDR2 YYEEEE. This CDR3 is 15 amino acids long. With 2 bases removed from V and 0 bases from J, the gap between germline ends came to 9 bases. As DNA, the CDR3 is TGTGCCAGCAGCTTTGTCAGTTCCTCCTACAATGAGCAGTTCTTC. As protein: CASSFVSSSYNEQFF.

This chain uses TRBV4-1 with TRBJ2-3, with a possible D match to TRBD1 (6 bases). The CDR3 totals 17 residues. Germline CDR1 is MGHRA and CDR2 is YSYEKL. The V end was cut by 5 bases, the J end by 0 bases, with 18 bases between. CDR3 nucleotide sequence: TGCGCCAGCAGCGAGCGCCGCACAGGGACCAGCACAGATACGCAGTATTTT. It encodes CASSERRTGTSTDTQYF.

Remarks on this clone: Other DNA sequences within the sample encode an identical CDR3. The chain is built from TRBV6-5 and TRBJ2-7, with TRBD2 as a possible D gene (5 bases). This CDR3 has 15 residues. CDR1 and CDR2 from the germline V gene are MNHEY and SVGAGI. V was pared by 0 bases and J by 1 base, with 10 bases between. CDR3 in amino acids: CASSYSNRGSYEQYF. The CDR3, as DNA: TGTGCCAGCAGTTACTCGAATCGGGGATCCTACGAGCAGTACTTC.

V and J are TRBV6-5 and TRBJ1-1; no clear D gene. The germline gives CDR1 MNHEY, CDR2 SVGAGI. The CDR3 sequence is 12 residues long. With 7 bases removed from V and 7 bases from J, the gap between germline ends came to 13 bases. The CDR3 loop is CASTEERFEAFF. DNA for the CDR3: TGTGCCAGCACCGAAGAACGGTTTGAAGCTTTCTTT.

This clone showed up just once. This rearrangement joins TRBV5-1 to TRBJ2-5, with TRBD2 identical over 10 bases. This CDR3 contains 16 residues. Germline V lookup: CDR1 SGHRS, CDR2 YFSETQ. The V gene end was trimmed by 5 bases and the J gene end by 0 bases; junction bases not matched to a gene: 7. The CDR3 reads CASSIGAGGYQETQYF. CDR3 in DNA: TGCGCCAGCAGTATAGGAGCGGGGGGGTACCAAGAGACCCAGTACTTC.

J is TRBJ2-2 and V is TRBV7-6; 13 bases line up with TRBD2. Losses at the gene ends were 5 bases for V and 7 bases for J; bases not matched to a gene: 4. This CDR3 is built from 15 residues. Germline assignment: CDR1 SGHVS and CDR2 FNYEAQ. The CDR3, as DNA: TGTGCCAGCAGCACCGGGACTAGCGGGGACGGGGAGCTGTTTTTT. Translated: CASSTGTSGDGELFF.

The V and J genes are TRBV6-5 and TRBJ1-5, with TRBD1 matching over 7 bases. There are 12 residues in the CDR3. J lost 10 bases, V lost 6 bases, and 6 bases had no gene match. Germline CDR1 and CDR2: MNHEY and SVGAGI. The CDR3 sequence is CASRTRGQPQHF. CDR3 DNA sequence: TGTGCCAGCAGAACTAGGGGGCAACCCCAGCATTTT.

The chain links TRBV3-1 (or the pseudogene TRBV3-2) to TRBJ1-3; the D is unclear. Trimming took off 0 bases at V and 4 bases at J, with 16 bases between the two ends. The germline CDR1 and CDR2 sequences are LGHDT and YNNKEL (reference sequence). This CDR3 has 17 residues. The CDR3 nucleotides are TGTGCCAGCAGCCAAGATCTCGGTTCCACTCGAGGAAACACCATATATTTT. This translates into CASSQDLGSTRGNTIYF.

The V call is TRBV30, the J call TRBJ2-1; D may be TRBD1 (6 bases). CDR3 length: 15 amino acids. Germline CDR1 and CDR2: GTSNPN and SVGIG (reference sequence). V was clipped by 3 bases and J by 6 bases, with 18 bases between them. The CDR3 sequence is CAWSEIPTGPNEQFF. CDR3 in DNA: TGTGCCTGGAGCGAAATTCCGACAGGTCCCAATGAGCAGTTCTTC. Drawing the rest from reference TRBV30 and TRBJ2-1, the complete variable domain is SQTIHQWPATLVQPVGSPLSLECTVEGTSNPNLYWYRQAAGRGLQLLFYSVGIGQISSEVPQNLSASRPQDRQFILSSKKLLLSDSGFYLCAWSEIPTGPNEQFFGPGTRLTVL.

The chain is built from TRBV5-4 and TRBJ2-5; 7 bases match TRBD1. J was trimmed by 0 bases and V by 4 bases; bases with no gene match: 6. The germline V gene has CDR1 SGHNT and CDR2 YYREEE (reference sequence). The CDR3 contains 15 residues. In nucleotides, the CDR3 is TGTGCCAGCAGCCGCGGACAGGCGTACCAAGAGACCCAGTACTTC. Amino acid sequence: CASSRGQAYQETQYF.

The V and J genes are TRBV6-1 and TRBJ1-1; 9 bases are shared with TRBD1. J lost 0 bases, V lost 3 bases, and 8 bases had no gene match. Germline V gene lookup returns CDR1 MNHNS and CDR2 SASEGT. This CDR3 spans 17 amino acids. The CDR3 coding sequence is TGTGCCAGCAGTGACCGGGACAGGGTGTTTTTGAACACTGAAGCTTTCTTT. It specifies CASSDRDRVFLNTEAFF.

The chain employs TRBV27 and TRBJ2-1; perhaps TRBD2 as D (5 bases). V lost 2 bases and J 5 bases, leaving 7 bases between the germline ends. The CDR3 runs to 13 residues. In germline, CDR1 is MNHEY, CDR2 SMNVEV (reference sequence). This CDR3 reads CASSLPSNNEQFF. The CDR3 DNA reads TGTGCCAGCAGTTTACCTAGCAACAATGAGCAGTTCTTC.

Comment on this clone: The junction shows a germline mismatch at one end, possibly a read error. This sequence joins TRBV6-5 and TRBJ2-7; TRBD1 matches 9 bases. This CDR3 region has 13 residues. Germline assignment: CDR1 MNHEY and CDR2 SVGAGI. The CDR3 sequence is CASSLRGGTGPVF. The DNA for the CDR3 is TGTGCCAGCAGTTTACGAGGCGGGACAGGGCCTGTCTTC.

This chain uses TRBV25-1 with TRBJ2-7; TRBD2 is a possible D gene (5 bases). Germline loops: CDR1 MGHDK, CDR2 SYGVNS. The V end was cut by 4 bases, the J end by 9 bases, with 16 bases between. The CDR3 spans 13 residues. The CDR3 protein is CASSVGVLGGQYF. CDR3 nucleotide sequence: TGTGCCAGCAGTGTCGGGGTACTCGGTGGGCAGTACTTC.

This clone appeared once. V usage is TRBV18 and J usage is TRBJ1-4; perhaps TRBD1 as D (5 bases). V lost 0 bases and J lost 2, with 7 bases in between. The CDR3 has 15 amino acids. CDR1 is KGHSH and CDR2 is LQKENI in the germline V gene. CDR3 protein: CASSPPGPTNEKLFF. The CDR3 DNA reads TGTGCCAGCTCACCACCGGGGCCCACTAATGAAAAACTGTTTTTT. Full variable domain (rest looked up from reference TRBV18 and TRBJ1-4): NAGVMQNPRHLVRRRGQEARLRCSPMKGHSHVYWYRQLPEEGLKFMVYLQKENIIDESGMPKERFSAEFPKEGPSILRIQQVVRGDSAAYFCASSPPGPTNEKLFFGSGTQLSVL.

There are a few counts of this clone. The chain links TRBV5-1 to TRBJ2-2; D gene uncertain. From germline, CDR1 is SGHRS and CDR2 YFSETQ. The CDR3 runs to 14 residues. Between the trimmed V and J ends, which lost 0 bases and 1 base, there was a span of 4 bases. The CDR3 bases are TGCGCCAGCAGCTTGGCGGTGAACACCGGGGAGCTGTTTTTT. Protein sequence: CASSLAVNTGELFF.

The chain employs TRBV3-1 (or the pseudogene TRBV3-2) and TRBJ2-3; 10 nucleotides align to TRBD2. Germline CDR1 is LGHDT and CDR2 is YNNKEL (reference sequence). The V gene end was trimmed by 7 bases and the J gene end by 4 bases; junction bases not matched to a gene: 5. CDR3 size: 14 residues. CDR3 residues: CASTWSGGADTQYF. For the CDR3, the DNA is TGTGCCAGCACCTGGAGCGGGGGGGCAGATACGCAGTATTTT.

This clone appeared a few times. The V and J genes are TRBV5-1 and TRBJ1-2; D unresolved. Germline CDR1 SGHRS, CDR2 YFSETQ. V was clipped by 2 bases and J by 7 bases, with 6 bases between them. This CDR3 is 11 amino acids long. CDR3 nucleotide sequence: TGCGCCAGCAGCTTCGGGAGTGGCTACACCTTC. As protein: CASSFGSGYTF.

Details on this clone: The same CDR3 is also encoded by other DNA sequences in this sample. The chain joins TRBV5-5 to TRBJ1-1; D might be TRBD1 (5 bases). The CDR3 sequence is 13 residues long. CDR1 is SGHKS and CDR2 is YYEKEE in the germline V gene (reference sequence). The V end lost 4 bases, the J end lost 1 base, and 8 bases lay between the germline ends. This CDR3 is CASSLDRNTEAFF. CDR3 nucleotides: TGTGCCAGCAGCCTAGACAGGAACACTGAAGCTTTCTTT. Using reference TRBV5-5 and TRBJ1-1 for the parts outside the CDR3, the full variable domain is DAGVTQSPTHLIKTRGQQVTLRCSPISGHKSVSWYQQVLGQGPQFIFQYYEKEERGRGNFPDRFSARQFPNYSSELNVNALLLGDSALYLCASSLDRNTEAFFGQGTRLTVV.

In its sample, this clone was seen a few times. V usage is TRBV5-6 and J usage is TRBJ2-6; D not resolved. V lost 4 bases and J lost 0, with 11 bases in between. CDR3 size: 16 residues. Germline CDR1 SGHDT, CDR2 YYEEEE. CDR3 sequence (DNA): TGTGCCAGCAGCGCCACATGGAGCTCTGGGGCCAACGTCCTGACTTTC. Protein: CASSATWSSGANVLTF.

The CDR3 DNA is TGTGCCAGCAGTCGGGACAGGATGATTAGCTACACCTTC. Encoded protein: CASSRDRMISYTF. The V call is TRBV5-8, the J call TRBJ1-2; TRBD1 aligns across 8 bases. V trimming: 5 bases; J trimming: 9 bases; junction bases outside the gene matches: 9. CDR1 SGHTS and CDR2 YDEGEE come from the germline V gene. CDR3 length equals 13 residues.

This sequence joins TRBV18 and TRBJ1-2; a weak D match, TRBD1 (5 bases). Trimming took off 3 bases at V and 2 bases at J, with 7 bases between the two ends. The germline gives CDR1 KGHSH, CDR2 LQKENI. The CDR3 runs to 13 residues. CDR3 DNA sequence: TGTGCCAGCTCACCGGGGGGGAACTATGGCTACACCTTC. Its protein product is CASSPGGNYGYTF.

V is TRBV4-2 and J is TRBJ2-3; 12 positions match TRBD2. The germline V gene has CDR1 LGHNA and CDR2 YNFKEQ. Losses at the gene ends were 3 bases for V and 5 bases for J; bases not matched to a gene: 6. This CDR3 is built from 16 residues. This CDR3 is CASSQGASGGEDTQYF. The CDR3 nucleotides are TGTGCCAGCAGCCAGGGGGCTAGCGGGGGGGAAGATACGCAGTATTTT.

The genes are TRBV5-1 and TRBJ2-7, with TRBD2 matching over 8 bases. The CDR3 loop spans 17 amino acids. V was pared by 0 bases and J by 2 bases, with 10 bases of the junction left unmatched. Germline CDR1 reads SGHRS; CDR2 reads YFSETQ. CDR3 region: CASSLVMGSGDPYEQYV. Here the CDR3 DNA reads TGCGCCAGCAGCTTGGTAATGGGTAGCGGGGACCCCTACGAGCAGTACGTC.

Details on this clone: The sample holds other DNA sequences that translate to the same CDR3. This chain uses TRBV5-4 with TRBJ2-3, with D unclear. The CDR3 spans 13 residues. Germline V gene data show CDR1 as SGHNT and CDR2 as YYREEE (reference sequence). Between the trimmed V and J ends, which lost 0 bases and 6 bases, there was a span of 8 bases. Written as DNA, the CDR3 is TGTGCCAGCAGCTTGGAGCCTGCGGATACGCAGTATTTT. Its translation is CASSLEPADTQYF.

The gene calls are TRBV19 and TRBJ2-3; 9 nucleotides line up with TRBD1. The length of the CDR3 is 15 residues. V lost 6 bases and J lost 7; bases outside the gene matches: 11. The germline gives CDR1 LNHDA, CDR2 SQIVND (reference sequence). This CDR3 is CASREDRGPTYTQYF. CDR3 DNA sequence: TGTGCCAGTAGGGAGGACAGGGGTCCCACGTATACGCAGTATTTT.

The J gene is TRBJ1-4, the V gene TRBV6-5; perhaps TRBD1 as D (5 bases). V was clipped by 0 bases and J by 1 base, with 6 bases between them. There are 15 residues in the CDR3. Germline V gene sequence: CDR1 MNHEY, CDR2 SVGAGI. DNA of the CDR3: TGTGCCAGCAGTTACTCGCAGGGAACTAATGAAAAACTGTTTTTT. Protein sequence: CASSYSQGTNEKLFF.